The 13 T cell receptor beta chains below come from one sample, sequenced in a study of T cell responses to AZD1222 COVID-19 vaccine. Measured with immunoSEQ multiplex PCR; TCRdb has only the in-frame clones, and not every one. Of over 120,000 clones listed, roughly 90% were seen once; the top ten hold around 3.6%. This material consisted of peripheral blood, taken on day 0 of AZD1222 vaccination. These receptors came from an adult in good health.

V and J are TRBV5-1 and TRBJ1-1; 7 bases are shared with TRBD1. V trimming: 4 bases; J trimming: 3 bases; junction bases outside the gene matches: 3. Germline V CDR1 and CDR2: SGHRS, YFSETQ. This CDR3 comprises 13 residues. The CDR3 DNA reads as TGCGCCAGCAGCCTCACAGGGGACACTGAAGCTTTCTTT. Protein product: CASSLTGDTEAFF.

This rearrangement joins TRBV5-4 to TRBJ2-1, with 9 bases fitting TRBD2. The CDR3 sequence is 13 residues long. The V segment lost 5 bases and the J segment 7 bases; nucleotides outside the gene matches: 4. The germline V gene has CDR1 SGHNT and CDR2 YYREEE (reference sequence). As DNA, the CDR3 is TGTGCCAGCAGGGGCGGGAGGGCGAATGAGCAGTTCTTC. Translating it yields CASRGGRANEQFF.

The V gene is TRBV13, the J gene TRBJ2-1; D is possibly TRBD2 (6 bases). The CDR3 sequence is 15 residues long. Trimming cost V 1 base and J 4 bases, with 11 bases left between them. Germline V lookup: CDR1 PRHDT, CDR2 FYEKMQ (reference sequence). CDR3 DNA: TGTGCCAGCAGCTTAGCGGGAGTGGGGTACAATGAGCAGTTCTTC. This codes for CASSLAGVGYNEQFF.

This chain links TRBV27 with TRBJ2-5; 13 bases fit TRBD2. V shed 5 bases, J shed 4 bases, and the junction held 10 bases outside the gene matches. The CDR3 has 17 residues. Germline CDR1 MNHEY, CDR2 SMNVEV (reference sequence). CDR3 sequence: CASSRKTSGRSRETQYF. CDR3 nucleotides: TGTGCCAGCAGTCGCAAGACTAGCGGGAGGAGTAGAGAGACCCAGTACTTC.

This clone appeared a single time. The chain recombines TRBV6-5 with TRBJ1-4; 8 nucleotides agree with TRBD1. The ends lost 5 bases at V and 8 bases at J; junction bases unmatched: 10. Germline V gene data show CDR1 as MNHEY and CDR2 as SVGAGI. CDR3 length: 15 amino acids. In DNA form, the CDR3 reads TGTGCCAGCAGTCCCGGGGGCAGGGGGCGCGAAAAACTGTTTTTT. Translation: CASSPGGRGREKLFF.

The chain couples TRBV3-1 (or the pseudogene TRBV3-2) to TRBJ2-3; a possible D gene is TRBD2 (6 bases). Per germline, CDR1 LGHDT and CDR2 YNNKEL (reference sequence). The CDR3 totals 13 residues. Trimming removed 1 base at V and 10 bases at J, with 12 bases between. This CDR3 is CASSQARLGPQYF. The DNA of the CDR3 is TGTGCCAGCAGCCAAGCCCGACTAGGTCCGCAGTATTTT.

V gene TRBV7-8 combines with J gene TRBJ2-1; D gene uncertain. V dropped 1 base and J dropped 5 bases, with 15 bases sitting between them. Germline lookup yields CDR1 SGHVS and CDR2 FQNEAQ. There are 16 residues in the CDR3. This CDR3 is CASSLGGPGFHNEQFF. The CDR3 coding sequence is TGTGCCAGCAGCTTAGGAGGCCCCGGCTTCCACAATGAGCAGTTCTTC.

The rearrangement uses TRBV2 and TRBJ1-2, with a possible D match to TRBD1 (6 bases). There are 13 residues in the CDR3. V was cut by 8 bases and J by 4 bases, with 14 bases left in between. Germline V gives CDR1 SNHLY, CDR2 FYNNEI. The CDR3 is CASHQTGIYGYTF. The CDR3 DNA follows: TGTGCCAGCCATCAGACAGGCATCTATGGCTACACCTTC.

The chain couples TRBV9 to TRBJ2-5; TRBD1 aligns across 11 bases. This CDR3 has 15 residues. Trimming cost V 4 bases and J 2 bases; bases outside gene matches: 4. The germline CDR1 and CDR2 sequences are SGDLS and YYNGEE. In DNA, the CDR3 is TGTGCCAGCAGCTCCGGGACAGGGGGACAAGAGACCCAGTACTTC. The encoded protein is CASSSGTGGQETQYF.

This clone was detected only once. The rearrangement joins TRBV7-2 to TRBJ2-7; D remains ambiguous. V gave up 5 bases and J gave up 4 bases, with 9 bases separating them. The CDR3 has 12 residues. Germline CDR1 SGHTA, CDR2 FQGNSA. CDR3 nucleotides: TGTGCCAGCAGCCCCCGCCGGTACGAGCAGTACTTC. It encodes CASSPRRYEQYF.

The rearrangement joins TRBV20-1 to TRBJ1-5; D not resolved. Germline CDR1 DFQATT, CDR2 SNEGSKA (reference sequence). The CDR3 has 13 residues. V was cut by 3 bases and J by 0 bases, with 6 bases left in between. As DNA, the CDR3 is TGCAGTGCTAGTGCGTATAGCAATCAGCCCCAGCATTTT. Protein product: CSASAYSNQPQHF.

CDR3 sequence: CATCSGSSYEQYF. CDR3 nucleotide sequence: TGTGCCACCTGTAGCGGGAGCTCCTACGAGCAGTACTTC. The rearrangement uses TRBV24-1 and TRBJ2-7; 9 bases are a match to TRBD2. Germline V lookup: CDR1 KGHDR, CDR2 SFDVKD. J gave up 0 bases and V 9 bases, and 2 bases lay outside the gene matches. The CDR3 loop spans 13 amino acids.

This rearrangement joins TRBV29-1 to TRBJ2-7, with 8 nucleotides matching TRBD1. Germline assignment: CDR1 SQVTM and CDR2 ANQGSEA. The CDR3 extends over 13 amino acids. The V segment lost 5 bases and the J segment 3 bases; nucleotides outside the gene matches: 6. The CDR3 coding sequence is TGCAGCGTTTATGGACAGGGCAACTACGAGCAGTACTTC. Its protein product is CSVYGQGNYEQYF.